These 31 T cell receptor beta chains were all obtained from the same sample, sequenced in a study of OX40 agonist ivuxolimab in advanced cancers. Sequenced by immunoSEQ multiplex PCR; TCRdb stores in-frame clones only, minus some. The sample has around 56,000 clones; 70% to 85% are singletons. This specimen was CD4+ or CD8+ T cells sorted from blood, taken in a trial of the OX40 agonist ivuxolimab. The receptors here all came from an adult with an advanced solid tumor such as melanoma, head and neck, liver or kidney cancer.

There are many counts of this clone. The chain couples TRBV7-2 to TRBJ1-1; unclear D gene. The CDR3 runs to 13 residues. Trimming cost V 2 bases and J 5 bases, with 9 bases left between them. Looked up from germline, CDR1 is SGHTA and CDR2 is FQGNSA. CDR3 in DNA: TGTGCCAGCAGCTTACCGGGCCGAACTGAAGCTTTCTTT. The encoded protein is CASSLPGRTEAFF.

This chain connects TRBV4-2 to TRBJ1-6, with D hard to call. Trimming took off 1 base at V and 8 bases at J, with 6 bases between the two ends. The length of the CDR3 is 13 residues. Per germline, CDR1 LGHNA and CDR2 YNFKEQ. The CDR3 protein is CASSQATYSPLHF. The CDR3 coding sequence is TGTGCCAGCAGCCAAGCCACGTATTCACCCCTCCACTTT.

The chain recombines TRBV15 with TRBJ2-1; 16 nucleotides match TRBD2. Germline V gene data show CDR1 as LNHNV and CDR2 as YYDKDF (reference sequence). The CDR3 extends over 19 amino acids. The V gene end was trimmed by 5 bases and the J gene end by 3 bases; junction bases not matched to a gene: 10. The CDR3: CATSAPGLAGGPGYNEQFF. CDR3 sequence (DNA): TGTGCCACCAGCGCCCCGGGACTAGCGGGGGGGCCTGGCTACAATGAGCAGTTCTTC.

The genes are TRBV9 and TRBJ2-6; a possible D gene is TRBD1 (5 bases). Germline CDR1 and CDR2: SGDLS and YYNGEE. V lost 3 bases and J lost 0, with 10 bases in between. This CDR3 is built from 16 residues. CDR3 nucleotides: TGTGCCAGCAGCGGTCACAGGCTCTCTGGGGCCAACGTCCTGACTTTC. This gives the protein CASSGHRLSGANVLTF.

The V and J genes are TRBV25-1 and TRBJ1-1; TRBD1 is a possible D gene (5 bases). Germline CDR1 reads MGHDK; CDR2 reads SYGVNS. The CDR3 sequence is 14 residues long. V was trimmed by 1 base and J by 6 bases, leaving 12 bases between them. The CDR3 loop reads CASSEWVRDAEAFF. The CDR3 region has the DNA TGTGCCAGCAGTGAATGGGTCAGGGATGCTGAAGCTTTCTTT.

The V gene is TRBV5-5, the J gene TRBJ1-1; no clear D. This CDR3 is built from 15 residues. CDR1 and CDR2 (germline): SGHKS, YYEKEE (reference sequence). V was cut by 1 base and J by 0 bases, with 10 bases left in between. The CDR3 loop is CASSLLKPVNTEAFF. The CDR3 bases are TGTGCCAGCAGCTTGCTGAAACCCGTGAACACTGAAGCTTTCTTT. Using reference TRBV5-5 and TRBJ1-1 for the parts outside the CDR3, the full variable domain is DAGVTQSPTHLIKTRGQQVTLRCSPISGHKSVSWYQQVLGQGPQFIFQYYEKEERGRGNFPDRFSARQFPNYSSELNVNALLLGDSALYLCASSLLKPVNTEAFFGQGTRLTVV.

This rearrangement joins TRBV18 to TRBJ2-7, with TRBD1 identical over 7 bases. The CDR3 length is 12 residues. CDR1 KGHSH and CDR2 LQKENI come from the germline V gene. With 4 bases clipped from V and 6 bases from J, the junction kept 3 bases outside the gene matches. CDR3 loop: CASSQTGREQYF. The CDR3, as DNA: TGTGCCAGCTCACAGACAGGGCGCGAGCAGTACTTC.

This chain links TRBV5-6 with TRBJ1-1; 8 nucleotides line up with TRBD1. CDR3 length equals 16 residues. After removal of 2 bases from V and 0 bases from J, the junction contained 6 bases not matched to a gene. From germline, CDR1 is SGHDT and CDR2 YYEEEE. In DNA, the CDR3 is TGTGCCAGCAGCTTCGGACAGGGCGGCATGAACACTGAAGCTTTCTTT. Residues: CASSFGQGGMNTEAFF. Complete variable domain (other parts from reference TRBV5-6 and TRBJ1-1): DAGVTQSPTHLIKTRGQQVTLRCSPKSGHDTVSWYQQALGQGPQFIFQYYEEEERQRGNFPDRFSGHQFPNYSSELNVNALLLGDSALYLCASSFGQGGMNTEAFFGQGTRLTVV.

The CDR3 DNA sequence: TGTGCCAGCACATTACGGGGGGGGCGTGATGAAGCTTTCTTT. It is translated as CASTLRGGRDEAFF. The chain joins TRBV11-2 to TRBJ1-1, with D possibly matching TRBD1 (6 bases). Trimming took 7 bases from V and 7 from J, leaving 19 bases between them. The length of the CDR3 is 14 residues. Germline CDR1 SGHAT, CDR2 FQNNGV.

The genes are TRBV5-5 and TRBJ1-5; maybe TRBD1 (6 bases). With 0 bases removed from V and 6 bases from J, the gap between germline ends came to 13 bases. The CDR3 loop spans 15 amino acids. Germline assignment: CDR1 SGHKS and CDR2 YYEKEE (reference sequence). CDR3 sequence: CASSLDDRIFQPQHF. The CDR3 DNA follows: TGTGCCAGCAGCTTGGACGACAGGATCTTTCAGCCCCAGCATTTT.

The genes are TRBV4-1 and TRBJ1-6, with D perhaps TRBD1 (5 bases). Germline loops: CDR1 MGHRA, CDR2 YSYEKL. The CDR3 spans 18 residues. V was cut by 0 bases and J by 9 bases, with 21 bases left in between. The CDR3 reads CASSQDQAGGRISSPLHF. The CDR3 nucleotides read TGCGCCAGCAGCCAAGATCAGGCGGGGGGGAGGATTAGTTCACCCCTCCACTTT.

V usage is TRBV29-1 and J usage is TRBJ2-3; no clear D gene. The germline V and J ends were trimmed by 2 bases and 5 bases, with 5 bases remaining between them. This CDR3 contains 11 residues. Germline CDR1 is SQVTM and CDR2 is ANQGSEA. CDR3 in amino acids: CSVEPGDTQYF. Here the CDR3 DNA reads TGCAGCGTTGAACCCGGAGATACGCAGTATTTT.

The rearrangement links TRBV7-2 to TRBJ2-5; D may correspond to TRBD1 or TRBD2 (5 bases each). The V gene lost 7 bases and the J gene lost 3 bases, with 21 bases spanning the gap. The CDR3 has 16 residues. Germline values: CDR1 SGHTA, CDR2 FQGNSA. CDR3 sequence: CASTRAGARLKETQYF. DNA of the CDR3: TGTGCCAGCACCCGAGCCGGGGCCCGACTCAAAGAGACCCAGTACTTC.

The chain employs TRBV23-1 and TRBJ1-1, with D perhaps matching TRBD1 (5 bases). TRBV23-1 carries the ORF label, with uncertain function. CDR3 length: 17 amino acids. Trimming cost V 2 bases and J 0 bases, with 16 bases left between them. The CDR3 DNA sequence: TGCGCCAGCAGTCAAAGAAAAACCAGGGCATTGAACACTGAAGCTTTCTTT. Translated: CASSQRKTRALNTEAFF.

This chain joins TRBV19 and TRBJ2-7; D might be TRBD1 (6 bases). Germline CDR1 reads LNHDA; CDR2 reads SQIVND (reference sequence). CDR3 size: 12 residues. V was cut by 5 bases and J by 6 bases, with 11 bases left in between. The CDR3 region is CASSQGLAEQYF. CDR3 nucleotide sequence: TGTGCCAGTAGTCAGGGGCTTGCCGAGCAGTACTTC.

In this sample, this clone turned up once. The V and J genes are TRBV6-6 and TRBJ2-3; D unresolved. The CDR3 sequence is 12 residues long. Trimming stripped 6 bases from V and 5 bases from J, with 9 bases between. Per the germline V gene, CDR1 is MNHNY and CDR2 is SVGAGI (reference sequence). In DNA, the CDR3 is TGTGCCAGCAGCCCTGACCGAGATACGCAGTATTTT. It codes for CASSPDRDTQYF.

The chain recombines TRBV28 with TRBJ2-1, with a possible D match to TRBD2 (5 bases). The V end lost 1 base, the J end lost 7 bases, and 5 bases lay between the germline ends. CDR3 size: 12 residues. Germline V gene lookup returns CDR1 MDHEN and CDR2 SYDVKM. The CDR3 nucleotides are TGTGCCAGCAGTTTATCGGGAAATGAGCAGTTCTTC. Amino acids: CASSLSGNEQFF.

This chain links TRBV30 with TRBJ1-2; 9 positions match TRBD1. The germline V gene encodes CDR1 GTSNPN and CDR2 SVGIG (reference sequence). This CDR3 has 15 residues. Trimming at V came to 3 bases and at J to 7 bases, leaving 12 bases not matched to a gene. The chain's CDR3 is CAWSLPAQGARGYTF. The CDR3 bases are TGTGCCTGGAGCCTACCGGCACAGGGGGCGCGTGGCTACACCTTC.

The chain is built from TRBV4-1 and TRBJ1-5, with D unclear. Trimming shortened V by 4 bases and J by 2 bases, and 15 bases separated the two germline ends. Germline CDR1 is MGHRA and CDR2 is YSYEKL. The CDR3 has 16 residues. Written as DNA, the CDR3 is TGCGCCAGCAGCCCTCGGGGAGGGTTGGGCAATCAGCCCCAGCATTTT. Translating it yields CASSPRGGLGNQPQHF.

This clone was detected once. This sequence joins TRBV5-1 and TRBJ2-7; 11 nucleotides align to TRBD1. The J segment lost 5 bases and the V segment lost 8 bases, leaving 9 bases of the junction unmatched. The V gene's germline CDR1 is SGHRS and CDR2 YFSETQ. The CDR3 spans 14 residues. The CDR3: CASSSGTGGDEQYF. CDR3 DNA sequence: TGCGCCAGTTCTTCCGGGACAGGGGGGGACGAGCAGTACTTC.

The chain combines TRBV4-2 with TRBJ2-5, with D unresolved. The germline V and J ends were trimmed by 0 bases and 5 bases, with 10 bases remaining between them. The length of the CDR3 is 14 residues. Germline V gene lookup returns CDR1 LGHNA and CDR2 YNFKEQ. The CDR3 here is CASSQDPGVETQYF. The CDR3 DNA follows: TGTGCCAGCAGCCAAGATCCTGGGGTGGAGACCCAGTACTTC.

The gene calls are TRBV2 and TRBJ1-6; D is ambiguous. The CDR3 is 16 residues long. Trimming took 6 bases from V and 0 from J, leaving 12 bases between them. Germline V gene sequence: CDR1 SNHLY, CDR2 FYNNEI. The CDR3 loop is CASRLRTFSYNSPLHF. CDR3 coding DNA: TGTGCCAGCAGGCTCAGGACTTTCTCCTATAATTCACCCCTCCACTTT.

This clone was observed a few times. In DNA form, the CDR3 reads TGTGCCAGCAGTTGGAGGACAGGGGCTTCACCCCTCCACTTT. This encodes CASSWRTGASPLHF. The chain carries TRBV6-5 and TRBJ1-6, with 9 positions matching TRBD1. Germline values: CDR1 MNHEY, CDR2 SVGAGI. The CDR3 consists of 14 residues. V was clipped by 4 bases and J by 9 bases; unmatched bases: 4.

CDR3 sequence reads: CASSRLGLLFNNEQFF. The CDR3 DNA reads TGCGCCAGCAGCCGCCTGGGACTACTGTTTAACAATGAGCAGTTCTTC. The chain couples TRBV5-1 to TRBJ2-1, with 7 nucleotides matching TRBD2. The V and J ends lost 4 bases and 5 bases, in that order; junction bases with no gene match: 12. Germline V gives CDR1 SGHRS, CDR2 YFSETQ. The CDR3 covers 16 residues.

The rearrangement links TRBV5-6 to TRBJ2-2; D might be TRBD2 (5 bases). This CDR3 comprises 15 residues. V lost 5 bases to trimming and J lost 2 bases, with 13 bases between them. Germline V lookup: CDR1 SGHDT, CDR2 YYEEEE. CDR3 sequence (DNA): TGTGCCAGCAGGCTTGGGAGCCTTAACACCGGGGAGCTGTTTTTT. Translated, it gives CASRLGSLNTGELFF.

The chain joins TRBV7-9 to TRBJ2-3; 11 bases fit TRBD2. The CDR3 is 18 residues long. The V gene's germline CDR1 is SEHNR and CDR2 FQNEAQ (reference sequence). The ends lost 4 bases at V and 1 base at J; junction bases unmatched: 10. Written as DNA, the CDR3 is TGTGCCAGCAGCTCCGTCAACAAGGGACTAGCGGGCACAGATACGCAGTATTTT. This sequence encodes CASSSVNKGLAGTDTQYF.

This rearrangement joins TRBV11-2 to TRBJ2-3; D is unresolved. This CDR3 region has 12 residues. Germline V gives CDR1 SGHAT, CDR2 FQNNGV. V shed 5 bases and J shed 4 bases, with 7 bases lying between them. The CDR3 DNA reads as TGTGCCAGCAGCAAAAATGCAGATACGCAGTATTTT. Residues: CASSKNADTQYF.

V usage is TRBV25-1 and J usage is TRBJ2-1; TRBD2 matches 7 bases. This CDR3 comprises 15 residues. The germline V gene encodes CDR1 MGHDK and CDR2 SYGVNS. V shed 2 bases and J 2 bases; nucleotides not matched to a gene: 3. The CDR3 DNA reads TGTGCCAGCAGTGAACCGACTAGCCCCTACAATGAGCAGTTCTTC. This codes for CASSEPTSPYNEQFF.

This chain uses TRBV11-2 with TRBJ1-3; D is unresolved. Trimming cost V 7 bases and J 1 base, with 11 bases left between them. This CDR3 comprises 14 residues. CDR1 and CDR2 from the germline V gene are SGHAT and FQNNGV. The CDR3 DNA follows: TGTGCCAGCACTCTATGGCGGTCTGGAAACACCATATATTTT. Protein product: CASTLWRSGNTIYF. The entire variable domain, with the rest obtained from reference TRBV11-2 and TRBJ1-3, is as follows: EAGVAQSPRYKIIEKRQSVAFWCNPISGHATLYWYQQILGQGPKLLIQFQNNGVVDDSQLPKDRFSAERLKGVDSTLKIQPAKLEDSAVYLCASTLWRSGNTIYFGEGSWLTVV.

The chain carries TRBV6-5 and TRBJ2-7, with D maybe TRBD1 (5 bases). V dropped 2 bases and J dropped 5 bases, with 10 bases sitting between them. The length of the CDR3 is 13 residues. CDR1 is MNHEY and CDR2 is SVGAGI in the germline V gene. The CDR3 reads CASSYGQGDEQYF. CDR3 DNA: TGTGCCAGCAGTTACGGGCAGGGTGACGAGCAGTACTTC.

The chain joins TRBV6-6 to TRBJ1-1; the match to TRBD1 covers 9 bases. Germline-derived CDR1 and CDR2 are MNHNY and SVGAGI (reference sequence). The V and J ends lost 6 bases and 6 bases, in that order; junction bases with no gene match: 8. This CDR3 is built from 14 residues. This CDR3 is CASSPGTGRSEAFF. The CDR3 region has the DNA TGTGCCAGCAGCCCCGGGACAGGGAGGTCTGAAGCTTTCTTT.